The present T cell receptor (beta chain) was sequenced within a study of CD8 T cells in ankylosing spondylitis. Findings and caveats of the study: Seemingly characteristic of ankylosing spondylitis blood was a TCR beta motif consisting of eight highly homologous variants. Reports say disease-linked clones showed up significantly more in matched ankylosing spondylitis synovial fluid. Clones that were linked to disease were CD8+ and were relatively rare in peripheral blood.

Making the TCR beta libraries involved quantitative 5'-RACE with molecular barcodes. Each CDR3 protein is one row after TCRdb ran MiXCR on the 5' RACE reads. The sample contains 250,000 or so distinct CDR3 sequences, over 15% of which appear only once. A note on this clonotype: Its antigen is currently unknown.

The CDR3 spans 15 residues. In germline, CDR1 is LGHDT, CDR2 YNNKEL (reference sequence). The trim removed 0 bases at V and 5 bases at J, leaving 6 bases unmatched. The receptor was isolated from a male donor with ankylosing spondylitis or in good health (not recorded which). The J gene is TRBJ2-5, the V gene TRBV3-1, with 7 bases fitting TRBD2. Material: blood, either unsorted or a sorted T cell fraction (not recorded which). The DNA for the CDR3 is TGTGCCAGCAGCCAAGAATGGGGGGGATCGGAGACCCAGTACTTC. The encoded protein is CASSQEWGGSETQYF.